This entry features one T cell receptor beta chain sequence. V was pared by 7 bases and J by 4 bases, with 10 bases between. Germline loops: CDR1 ENHRY, CDR2 SYGVKD. The CDR3 totals 12 residues. The data originate from a study of T cells after somatic rescue of genetic block. Libraries were prepared by immunoSEQ multiplex PCR; TCRdb keeps only in-frame clonotypes and omits some of them. The sample consists of around 70,000 clones, around 90% of them appearing once. The chain recombines TRBV10-3 with TRBJ1-2; D ambiguous. The TCR was taken from a man in his forties. Sample: peripheral blood mononuclear cells (PBMCs). The DNA for the CDR3 is TGTGCCATCACACGACTCGGCTATGGCTACACCTTC. The encoded protein is CAITRLGYGYTF.